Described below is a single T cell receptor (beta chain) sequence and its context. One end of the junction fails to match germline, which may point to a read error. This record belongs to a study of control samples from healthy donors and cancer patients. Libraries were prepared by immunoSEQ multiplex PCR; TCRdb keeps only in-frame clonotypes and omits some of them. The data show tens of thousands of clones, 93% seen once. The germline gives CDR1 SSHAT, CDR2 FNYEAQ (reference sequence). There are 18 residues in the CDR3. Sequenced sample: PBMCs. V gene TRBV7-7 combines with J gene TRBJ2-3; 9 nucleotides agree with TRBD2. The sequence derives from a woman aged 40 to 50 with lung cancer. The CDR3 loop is CASSPGVTAGGVTDTQYF. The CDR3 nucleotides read TGTGCTAGCAGCCCAGGGGTTACTGCGGGGGGGGTCACAGATACGCAGTATTTT.